Described below is a single TCR beta chain sequence and its context. Its specificity is unknown. Profiled with immunoSEQ multiplex PCR; TCRdb holds only in-frame clones, not every one. The sample gives over 100,000 clones, about 90% of which show up once; 2.5% to 3% is in the top ten. V was clipped by 4 bases and J by 3 bases; unmatched bases: 4. Germline V CDR1 and CDR2: SGHRS, YFSETQ. The CDR3 is made up of 13 amino acids. The data were taken from a study of T cell responses to AZD1222 COVID-19 vaccine. Findings and limits, study-wide: Nearly half of spike-specific TCRs reportedly go after variant regions that carry no mutations. Spike-spanning, vaccine-associated CD4 TCRs were dominant at 160-218 and 743-854.

V gene TRBV5-1 combines with J gene TRBJ2-7; 7 bases align to TRBD1. The material was peripheral blood, obtained 28 days after the second AZD1222 dose. This clonotype was sampled from an adult who received the AZD1222 COVID-19 vaccine. The chain's CDR3 is CASSPTGNYEQYF. The CDR3 DNA reads TGCGCCAGCAGCCCGACAGGGAACTACGAGCAGTACTTC.